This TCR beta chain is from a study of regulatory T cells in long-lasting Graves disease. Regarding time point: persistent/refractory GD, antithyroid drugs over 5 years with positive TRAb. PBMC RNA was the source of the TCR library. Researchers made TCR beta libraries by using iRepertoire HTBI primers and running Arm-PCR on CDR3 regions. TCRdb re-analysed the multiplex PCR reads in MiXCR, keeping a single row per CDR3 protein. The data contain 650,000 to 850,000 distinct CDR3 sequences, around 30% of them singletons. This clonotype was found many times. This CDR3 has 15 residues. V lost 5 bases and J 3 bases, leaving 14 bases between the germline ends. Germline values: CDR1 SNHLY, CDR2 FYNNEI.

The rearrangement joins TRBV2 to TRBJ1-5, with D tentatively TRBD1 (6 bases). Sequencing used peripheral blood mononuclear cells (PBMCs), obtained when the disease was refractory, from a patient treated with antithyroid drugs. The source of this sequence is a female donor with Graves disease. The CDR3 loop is CASSWGQGNNQPQHF. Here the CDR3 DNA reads TGTGCCAGCAGTTGGGGGCAGGGTAACAATCAGCCCCAGCATTTT.